The 21 T cell receptor beta chains listed next were all sequenced from one sample in a study of blood T cell repertoires in COVID-19. Profiling relied on immunoSEQ multiplex PCR, and the TCRdb table lists in-frame clones only, not all of them. The sample contains about 190,000 clones, 80% to 90% of which appear only once. Specimen: peripheral blood. These receptors originate from a man aged 45-60 years with active or convalescent COVID-19.

CDR3 sequence: CASSLARRQGVETNEKLFF. In nucleotides, the CDR3 is TGTGCCAGCAGCTTAGCTAGGAGACAGGGGGTTGAAACTAATGAAAAACTGTTTTTT. The chain combines TRBV7-9 with TRBJ1-4, with TRBD1 matching over 9 bases. The length of the CDR3 is 19 residues. Germline assignment: CDR1 SEHNR and CDR2 FQNEAQ (reference sequence). Trimming removed 0 bases from V and 1 base from J; junction bases left unmatched: 9.

V and J are TRBV9 and TRBJ1-3; 10 positions match TRBD1. The CDR3 length is 18 residues. After removal of 3 bases from V and 0 bases from J, the junction contained 9 bases not matched to a gene. Germline CDR1 reads SGDLS; CDR2 reads YYNGEE. The CDR3 DNA is TGTGCCAGCAGCGCGCTGGACAGGGGGTTGAGCTCTGGAAACACCATATATTTT. Translating gives CASSALDRGLSSGNTIYF.

The chain recombines TRBV6-2 or TRBV6-3 with TRBJ1-1, with 8 bases matching TRBD1. The trim removed 5 bases at V and 4 bases at J, leaving 3 bases unmatched. Germline values: CDR1 MNHEY, CDR2 SVGEGT. The CDR3 contains 13 residues. The CDR3 loop is CASSDRGSTEAFF. DNA for the CDR3: TGTGCCAGCAGTGACAGGGGATCCACTGAAGCTTTCTTT.

With regard to this clone: In the same sample, other DNA sequences code for this CDR3. The V gene is TRBV18, the J gene TRBJ1-1; D ambiguous. Deletions cut 2 bases from V and 1 base from J, with 5 bases between. The V gene's germline CDR1 is KGHSH and CDR2 LQKENI. CDR3 length: 13 residues. The CDR3 coding sequence is TGTGCCAGCTCACCAACAAGGAACACTGAAGCTTTCTTT. Amino acid sequence: CASSPTRNTEAFF.

The chain joins TRBV6-1 to TRBJ1-4, with 8 positions matching TRBD1. The CDR3 spans 15 residues. Trimming cost V 7 bases and J 6 bases; bases outside gene matches: 10. Germline-derived CDR1 and CDR2 are MNHNS and SASEGT. CDR3 coding DNA: TGTGCCAGCAAAGACAGGGGCGGCACGTATGAAAAACTGTTTTTT. Its protein product is CASKDRGGTYEKLFF.

J is TRBJ2-2 and V is TRBV5-6; 9 bases are shared with TRBD1. CDR3 length equals 14 residues. CDR1 is SGHDT, CDR2 YYEEEE, per germline. J was trimmed by 4 bases and V by 3 bases; bases with no gene match: 1. The CDR3 nucleotides read TGTGCCAGCAGCTGGGACAGGGCCACCGGGGAGCTGTTTTTT. Translation: CASSWDRATGELFF.

This chain connects TRBV7-8 to TRBJ1-4; D unresolved. The CDR3 extends over 15 amino acids. V lost 3 bases, J lost 8 bases, and 16 bases lay in between. The germline V gene encodes CDR1 SGHVS and CDR2 FQNEAQ. The chain's CDR3 is CASSFSPTAGEKLFF. The CDR3 coding sequence is TGTGCCAGCAGCTTTAGTCCTACGGCGGGGGAAAAACTGTTTTTT.

The gene calls are TRBV29-1 and TRBJ2-5; 8 nucleotides align to TRBD2. V trimming: 3 bases; J trimming: 14 bases; junction bases outside the gene matches: 8. Looked up from germline, CDR1 is SQVTM and CDR2 is ANQGSEA. This CDR3 is built from 11 residues. This CDR3 reads CSVEGSGVAYF. The CDR3 DNA reads TGCAGCGTTGAGGGTAGCGGGGTAGCCTACTTC. Combining the CDR3 with reference TRBV29-1 and TRBJ2-5 gives the whole variable domain SAVISQKPSRDICQRGTSLTIQCQVDSQVTMMFWYRQQPGQSLTLIATANQGSEATYESGFVIDKFPISRPNLTFSTLTVSNMSPEDSSIYLCSVEGSGVAYFGPGTRLLVL.

This clone was detected a few times. V gene TRBV23-1 combines with J gene TRBJ2-5; 11 nucleotides match TRBD2. TRBV23-1 is an ORF; its function is uncertain. J gave up 4 bases and V 0 bases, and 7 bases lay outside the gene matches. The CDR3 loop spans 17 amino acids. The chain's CDR3 is CASSQSVGLAGGETQYF. In DNA form, the CDR3 reads TGCGCCAGCAGTCAATCTGTCGGCCTAGCGGGGGGAGAGACCCAGTACTTC.

This clone was detected a few times. This chain connects TRBV21-1 to TRBJ1-3; TRBD1, as called in the table, went unchecked against the DNA. TRBV21-1 is described as a pseudogene. CDR3 length equals 15 residues. CDR3 DNA: TGTGCCAGCAGCAAAGGTGCAGGGACAGGAAACACCATATATTTT. It translates to CASSKGAGTGNTIYF.

This chain connects TRBV18 to TRBJ1-6; 7 bases line up with TRBD1. This CDR3 comprises 18 residues. The germline CDR1 and CDR2 sequences are KGHSH and LQKENI. V was pared by 1 base and J by 7 bases, with 13 bases of the junction left unmatched. The CDR3 region is CASSPQRVRQGWNSPLHF. The CDR3 DNA reads as TGTGCCAGCTCACCACAGAGGGTTCGACAGGGCTGGAATTCACCCCTCCACTTT.

In DNA form, the CDR3 reads TGTGCCAGCGGGGGGATGTTTAATCAGCCCCAGCATTTT. It yields the protein CASGGMFNQPQHF. This rearrangement joins TRBV18 to TRBJ1-5; TRBD1 is a possible D gene (5 bases). CDR3 length: 13 amino acids. From germline, CDR1 is KGHSH and CDR2 LQKENI. The V and J ends lost 8 bases and 4 bases respectively, with 12 bases between them.

The CDR3 DNA is TGTGCCACCAGTGATAAGACAGGGGACGGCGTGGAGACCCAGTACTTC. It yields the protein CATSDKTGDGVETQYF. The chain uses TRBV24-1 and TRBJ2-5, with 8 bases lining up with TRBD1. V was pared by 3 bases and J by 5 bases, with 10 bases of the junction left unmatched. Germline V gives CDR1 KGHDR, CDR2 SFDVKD. The CDR3 is 16 amino acids.

J is TRBJ2-3 and V is TRBV5-1; TRBD2 aligns across 13 bases. The CDR3 runs 16 residues. V trimming: 2 bases; J trimming: 1 base; junction bases outside the gene matches: 1. CDR1 and CDR2 from the germline V gene are SGHRS and YFSETQ. The CDR3 here is CASSFGLAGGTDTQYF. Written as DNA, the CDR3 is TGCGCCAGCAGCTTTGGACTAGCGGGAGGCACAGATACGCAGTATTTT.

The DNA of the CDR3 is TGTGCCAGCAGCCAAGAGTCGGGCGTGGGAGCAACTGAAGCTTTCTTT. Translated: CASSQESGVGATEAFF. V is TRBV3-1 (or the pseudogene TRBV3-2) and J is TRBJ1-1; D remains ambiguous. Germline V gene data show CDR1 as LGHDT and CDR2 as YNNKEL (reference sequence). Trimming stripped 0 bases from V and 5 bases from J, with 16 bases between. The CDR3 has 16 amino acids.

The J gene is TRBJ1-1, the V gene TRBV30; D possibly corresponds to TRBD1 (5 bases). V was cut by 1 base and J by 3 bases, with 9 bases left in between. This CDR3 has 13 residues. Germline V gene sequence: CDR1 GTSNPN, CDR2 SVGIG (reference sequence). The CDR3: CAWSAGGDTEAFF. The DNA of the CDR3 is TGTGCCTGGAGTGCCGGAGGGGACACTGAAGCTTTCTTT.

The chain couples TRBV19 to TRBJ1-4; the D gene is possibly TRBD1 (5 bases). This CDR3 comprises 15 residues. V lost 3 bases, J lost 4 bases, and 12 bases lay in between. Germline V CDR1 and CDR2: LNHDA, SQIVND (reference sequence). The CDR3 sequence: CASSIGRRDNEKLFF. In DNA form, the CDR3 reads TGTGCCAGTAGTATTGGTCGCAGGGATAATGAAAAACTGTTTTTT. The whole variable domain, remainder taken from reference TRBV19 and TRBJ1-4, is DGGITQSPKYLFRKEGQNVTLSCEQNLNHDAMYWYRQDPGQGLRLIYYSQIVNDFQKGDIAEGYSVSREKKESFPLTVTSAQKNPTAFYLCASSIGRRDNEKLFFGSGTQLSVL.

The chain combines TRBV15 with TRBJ1-1; D gene uncertain. V was shortened by 3 bases and J by 1 base, with 12 bases between the two germline ends. The CDR3 contains 15 residues. Per germline, CDR1 LNHNV and CDR2 YYDKDF (reference sequence). This CDR3 is CATSSNPARNTEAFF. In DNA, the CDR3 is TGTGCCACCAGCAGTAACCCCGCGAGGAACACTGAAGCTTTCTTT.

The genes are TRBV10-3 and TRBJ2-7, with 14 bases lining up with TRBD2. The CDR3 has 17 amino acids. The V gene's germline CDR1 is ENHRY and CDR2 SYGVKD. With 2 bases clipped from V and 7 bases from J, the junction kept 10 bases outside the gene matches. The CDR3 sequence: CAISEPRGLAGAEEQYF. The CDR3 DNA sequence: TGTGCCATCAGTGAGCCAAGGGGACTAGCGGGAGCCGAGGAGCAGTACTTC.

The rearrangement uses TRBV3-1 (or the pseudogene TRBV3-2) and TRBJ2-7, with unresolved D. The germline CDR1 and CDR2 sequences are LGHDT and YNNKEL (reference sequence). This CDR3 comprises 12 residues. Trimming stripped 1 base from V and 2 bases from J, with 3 bases between. The DNA of the CDR3 is TGTGCCAGCAGCCAAGGCGCCTACGAGCAGTACTTC. This sequence encodes CASSQGAYEQYF.

The J gene is TRBJ1-4, the V gene TRBV12-3 or TRBV12-4, with D maybe TRBD1 (5 bases). CDR3 size: 12 residues. V dropped 8 bases and J dropped 7 bases, with 11 bases sitting between them. CDR3 sequence reads: CASRQGREKLFF. The CDR3 region has the DNA TGTGCCAGCCGGCAGGGCCGTGAAAAACTGTTTTTT.